Each of the 15 T cell receptor beta chains below was sequenced from the same sample in a study of human T cells and chemical hapten exposure. TCRdb re-called the RACE reads with MiXCR, one entry per CDR3 protein. The sample includes around 330,000 distinct CDR3 sequences, over 5% of them seen just once. Documented time point: pre-sensitization, week 0. The treatment here: therapeutic diphenylcyclopropenone sensitization with weekly scalp DPC. The source material was whole blood, sampled in connection with sensitization to the hapten diphenylcyclopropenone (DPC). The receptors shown here come from a woman under 30 with alopecia areata. Some clones in this sample may be carry-over from other donors' samples.

The chain combines TRBV3-1 with TRBJ2-3, with 7 bases matching TRBD2. The CDR3 contains 13 residues. The germline gives CDR1 LGHDT, CDR2 YNNKEL (reference sequence). V was pared by 8 bases and J by 4 bases, with 6 bases of the junction left unmatched. CDR3 bases: TGTGCCAGCCGCGGGGAGGGCCCAGATACGCAGTATTTT. This codes for CASRGEGPDTQYF.

The V and J genes are TRBV28 and TRBJ1-1, with D maybe TRBD1 (6 bases). Trimming shortened V by 5 bases and J by 5 bases, and 24 bases separated the two germline ends. CDR3 size: 17 residues. Looked up from germline, CDR1 is MDHEN and CDR2 is SYDVKM. Here the CDR3 reads CASSLPTRRGARTEAFF. The DNA of the CDR3 is TGTGCCAGCAGTCTCCCCACCCGCCGGGGGGCGAGGACTGAAGCTTTCTTT. The variable domain in full, completed from reference TRBV28 and TRBJ1-1, reads DVKVTQSSRYLVKRTGEKVFLECVQDMDHENMFWYRQDPGLGLRLIYFSYDVKMKEKGDIPEGYSVSREKKERFSLILESASTNQTSMYLCASSLPTRRGARTEAFFGQGTRLTVV.

This clonotype was detected only a few times. The J gene is TRBJ1-6, the V gene TRBV4-3, with a weak D call TRBD1 (5 bases). The CDR3 has 15 amino acids. CDR1 is LGHNA and CDR2 is YSLEER in the germline V gene. V lost 0 bases to trimming and J lost 7 bases, with 10 bases between them. For the CDR3, the DNA is TGCGCCAGCAGCCAAGAACCCGGGGCGAATTCACCCCTCCACTTT. Translated, it gives CASSQEPGANSPLHF.

This clonotype was seen a few times. This chain uses TRBV6-5 with TRBJ2-1, with 7 bases aligning to TRBD1. This CDR3 region has 15 residues. J lost 3 bases, V lost 6 bases, and 8 bases had no gene match. Germline lookup yields CDR1 MNHEY and CDR2 SVGAGI. CDR3 sequence (DNA): TGTGCCAGCAGCCGCTCCAGGGGGATCTACAATGAGCAGTTCTTC. It encodes CASSRSRGIYNEQFF.

This clonotype occurred a few times. The genes are TRBV6-5 and TRBJ1-2; no clear D. The length of the CDR3 is 14 residues. The V end was cut by 6 bases, the J end by 3 bases, with 14 bases between. Germline V gene lookup returns CDR1 MNHEY and CDR2 SVGAGI. DNA for the CDR3: TGTGCCAGCAGACACAGAGGATTCCACTATGGCTACACCTTC. This gives the protein CASRHRGFHYGYTF.

This clonotype was observed many times. This chain joins TRBV25-1 and TRBJ2-5; 11 nucleotides agree with TRBD2. The CDR3 runs 18 residues. Germline values: CDR1 MGHDK, CDR2 SYGVNS. V was pared by 0 bases and J by 5 bases, with 11 bases of the junction left unmatched. CDR3 residues: CASSEYGPSGGPGETQYF. The DNA for the CDR3 is TGTGCCAGCAGTGAATATGGGCCTAGCGGGGGGCCAGGGGAGACCCAGTACTTC.

This clonotype was counted a few times. The chain links TRBV2 to TRBJ1-2; D perhaps matches TRBD1 (6 bases). Germline values: CDR1 SNHLY, CDR2 FYNNEI. The CDR3 is made up of 14 amino acids. V lost 6 bases and J 0 bases, leaving 11 bases between the germline ends. The CDR3 DNA sequence: TGTGCCAGCAGCAACGAGGGGGCTAACTATGGCTACACCTTC. Protein sequence: CASSNEGANYGYTF.

This chain connects TRBV12-3 or TRBV12-4 to TRBJ2-2; the D is unclear. Trimming removed 11 bases from V and 0 bases from J, with 13 bases in between. CDR3 length equals 14 residues. Written as DNA, the CDR3 is TGTGCCCTCCACCTATGGGCGAACACCGGGGAGCTGTTTTTT. Translation gives CALHLWANTGELFF.

In its sample, this clonotype was seen many times. This rearrangement joins TRBV4-3 to TRBJ1-2, with a possible D match to TRBD1 (5 bases). Germline CDR1 LGHNA, CDR2 YSLEER. Trimming removed 0 bases at V and 5 bases at J, with 25 bases between. The CDR3 is made up of 19 amino acids. CDR3 protein: CASSQELSGEGSRTYGYTF. Here the CDR3 DNA reads TGCGCCAGCAGCCAAGAATTGTCGGGGGAGGGATCTCGAACTTATGGCTACACCTTC.

This clonotype was seen a handful of times. The chain uses TRBV7-9 and TRBJ2-3; 9 bases match TRBD1. The trim removed 1 base at V and 3 bases at J, leaving 5 bases unmatched. The CDR3 runs 16 residues. The germline gives CDR1 SEHNR, CDR2 FQNEAQ (reference sequence). The CDR3 DNA reads as TGTGCCAGCAGCTTAGGAACAGGGGGCGATACAGATACGCAGTATTTT. Translating gives CASSLGTGGDTDTQYF.

The V and J genes are TRBV5-1 and TRBJ2-1; 9 bases fit TRBD1. Trimming cost V 4 bases and J 9 bases; bases outside gene matches: 5. There are 13 residues in the CDR3. Germline values: CDR1 SGHRS, CDR2 YFSETQ. The CDR3 DNA follows: TGCGCCAGCAGCCGGACAGGGGACGGTGAGCAGTTCTTC. It codes for CASSRTGDGEQFF.

The table lists this clonotype with a few counts. The rearrangement joins TRBV7-9 to TRBJ2-1; D perhaps matches TRBD2 (6 bases). V was pared by 1 base and J by 9 bases, with 16 bases between. The CDR3 spans 15 residues. Germline V gene data show CDR1 as SEHNR and CDR2 as FQNEAQ (reference sequence). CDR3 sequence: CASSLGGEYTPEQFF. CDR3 bases: TGTGCCAGCAGCTTAGGGGGGGAATACACCCCTGAGCAGTTCTTC.

V is TRBV2 and J is TRBJ2-3; D is tentatively TRBD1 or TRBD2 (6 bases each). Germline loops: CDR1 SNHLY, CDR2 FYNNEI. Trimming took off 10 bases at V and 1 base at J, with 18 bases between the two ends. This CDR3 contains 15 residues. This chain's CDR3 is CATSPEGGGTDTQYF. The CDR3 DNA sequence: TGTGCCACGTCGCCCGAGGGGGGCGGCACAGATACGCAGTATTTT. The complete variable domain, with remaining parts taken from reference TRBV2 and TRBJ2-3, reads EPEVTQTPSHQVTQMGQEVILRCVPISNHLYFYWYRQILGQKVEFLVSFYNNEISEKSEIFDDQFSVERPDGSNFTLKIRSTKLEDSAMYFCATSPEGGGTDTQYFGPGTRLTVL.

The sample holds many counts of this clonotype. The chain employs TRBV6-1 and TRBJ2-3; 9 nucleotides align to TRBD2. The CDR3 runs 19 residues. Germline assignment: CDR1 MNHNS and CDR2 SASEGT. V shed 6 bases, J shed 1 base, and the junction held 17 bases outside the gene matches. The CDR3, as DNA: TGTGCCAGCAGCCCAAACGTCGGGATAGCGGGGGTGGGCACAGATACGCAGTATTTT. Protein product: CASSPNVGIAGVGTDTQYF.

V and J are TRBV20-1 and TRBJ1-6; possibly TRBD1 for D (5 bases). The ends were cut back, 6 bases at V and 1 base at J, with 7 bases in the middle. In germline, CDR1 is DFQATT, CDR2 SNEGSKA (reference sequence). The CDR3 has 13 residues. The CDR3 DNA reads TGCAGTGCCCCAGGGTCCTATAATTCACCCCTCCACTTT. Translation: CSAPGSYNSPLHF.